Detailed here is one T cell receptor beta chain. Its antigen is unidentified. These data are taken from a study of CD8+ T cells in alopecia areata. For the study at large: It was 6 to 18 months of tofacitinib, and then there were 6 months off drug.

Study-level results: Shared TCR sequences were less clear between patients than in mice, possibly partly from HLA diversity. Many expanded lesional clones remained in scalp and blood on tofacitinib.

cDNA serving as the sequencing template came from extracted, reverse transcribed RNA. Profiling relied on immunoSEQ multiplex PCR, and the TCRdb table lists in-frame clones only, not all of them. Counted here are 210,000 or so clones, just over 65% occurring once; the ten biggest clones make up 0.95% to 1.5%. Treatment described: oral pan-JAK inhibitor, 5-10 mg twice daily. CDR1 and CDR2 from the germline V gene are GTSNPN and SVGIG (reference sequence). V was trimmed by 3 bases and J by 4 bases, leaving 12 bases between them. The CDR3 extends over 14 amino acids. This clonotype originated in a human donor with alopecia areata. The material sequenced was CD4+ T cells sorted from blood, taken at week 44, from a patient treated with tofacitinib. This sequence joins TRBV30 and TRBJ2-2; no clear D. CDR3 sequence: CAWRSIGRTGELFF. The DNA for the CDR3 is TGTGCCTGGAGGTCTATAGGGCGCACCGGGGAGCTGTTTTTT.